The sequence of this T cell receptor beta chain was determined in a study of T cells in tuberculosis. Losses at the gene ends were 5 bases for V and 0 bases for J; bases not matched to a gene: 3. Germline V CDR1 and CDR2: MRHNA, SNTAGT. CDR3 size: 15 residues. Using immunoSEQ multiplex PCR, the repertoire was profiled, and TCRdb retains in-frame clones only, with some absent. The repertoire consists of roughly 45,000 clones, with roughly 94% occurring once and the leading ten covering around 2%. Source material: PBMCs. This TCR was sampled from a donor between 10 and 29 years old with latent tuberculosis or without tuberculosis infection. Some clones in this sample may be carry-over from other donors' samples. The gene calls are TRBV6-4 and TRBJ2-2; TRBD1 matches at 7 bases. CDR3 nucleotides: TGTGCCAGCAGTACCCAGGGGGCGAACACCGGGGAGCTGTTTTTT. Translated, it gives CASSTQGANTGELFF.